Listed here are 11 T cell receptor beta chains from one sample, sequenced in a study of control samples from healthy donors and cancer patients. Sequencing used immunoSEQ multiplex PCR; TCRdb keeps in-frame clones, though not all of them. The repertoire has approximately 98,000 clones, just under 85% of them found once; the top ten carry about 7%. Sequenced material: blood. These receptors were collected from a man younger than 35 in good health.

The V call is TRBV2, the J call TRBJ2-3, with no clear D. The germline V gene has CDR1 SNHLY and CDR2 FYNNEI. V was pared by 7 bases and J by 0 bases, with 11 bases between. This CDR3 comprises 14 residues. The chain's CDR3 is CASIPQPSTDTQYF. DNA for the CDR3: TGTGCCAGCATCCCACAGCCCAGCACAGATACGCAGTATTTT. Complete variable domain (other parts from reference TRBV2 and TRBJ2-3): EPEVTQTPSHQVTQMGQEVILRCVPISNHLYFYWYRQILGQKVEFLVSFYNNEISEKSEIFDDQFSVERPDGSNFTLKIRSTKLEDSAMYFCASIPQPSTDTQYFGPGTRLTVL.

This chain connects TRBV27 to TRBJ1-2, with D possibly matching TRBD1 (6 bases). V lost 5 bases and J 4 bases, leaving 17 bases between the germline ends. The germline V gene encodes CDR1 MNHEY and CDR2 SMNVEV (reference sequence). The CDR3 contains 15 residues. CDR3 DNA: TGTGCCAGCAGTCCCAACCTCCAGGGGACCTATGGCTACACCTTC. Protein product: CASSPNLQGTYGYTF.

The V gene is TRBV30, the J gene TRBJ1-2; D perhaps matches TRBD1 (5 bases). CDR1 is GTSNPN and CDR2 is SVGIG in the germline V gene (reference sequence). V lost 1 base, J lost 8 bases, and 11 bases lay in between. The CDR3 is 12 residues long. DNA of the CDR3: TGTGCCTGGAGTGCAGGGAGCTTCGGCTACACCTTC. This sequence encodes CAWSAGSFGYTF.

The chain uses TRBV10-1 and TRBJ2-1, with D possibly being TRBD2 (5 bases). Per the germline V gene, CDR1 is WNHNN and CDR2 is SYGVQD (reference sequence). The CDR3 extends over 12 amino acids. Between the trimmed V and J ends, which lost 3 bases and 7 bases, there was a span of 7 bases. The CDR3 reads CASSDRGNEQFF. CDR3 sequence (DNA): TGCGCCAGCAGTGACCGGGGAAATGAGCAGTTCTTC.

V is TRBV29-1 and J is TRBJ1-2; 7 nucleotides align to TRBD1. J was trimmed by 2 bases and V by 7 bases; bases with no gene match: 4. The length of the CDR3 is 12 residues. The germline V gene encodes CDR1 SQVTM and CDR2 ANQGSEA. This CDR3 is CSAGDRNYGYTF. CDR3 DNA: TGCAGCGCCGGGGACAGAAACTATGGCTACACCTTC.

The chain links TRBV5-1 to TRBJ1-4; possible D gene TRBD1, 5 bases. In germline, CDR1 is SGHRS, CDR2 YFSETQ. The CDR3 length is 13 residues. With 3 bases removed from V and 7 bases from J, the gap between germline ends came to 10 bases. CDR3 nucleotides: TGCGCCAGCAGCTCGGGGGGATTTGAAAAACTGTTTTTT. As protein: CASSSGGFEKLFF.

J is TRBJ1-1 and V is TRBV7-9; D perhaps matches TRBD1 (6 bases). Per the germline V gene, CDR1 is SEHNR and CDR2 is FQNEAQ (reference sequence). Trimming took off 5 bases at V and 8 bases at J, with 12 bases between the two ends. The CDR3 runs 12 residues. The chain's CDR3 is CASSPRQVEAFF. The CDR3 DNA reads as TGTGCCAGCAGCCCTAGACAGGTGGAAGCTTTCTTT.

The chain links TRBV6-5 to TRBJ1-5, with 8 nucleotides matching TRBD1. The CDR3 totals 14 residues. V dropped 5 bases and J dropped 5; count of bases not matched to a gene: 5. Germline V gene sequence: CDR1 MNHEY, CDR2 SVGAGI. The CDR3 loop is CASSRTGNDQPQHF. CDR3 sequence (DNA): TGTGCCAGCAGTAGGACAGGGAATGATCAGCCCCAGCATTTT.

V usage is TRBV25-1 and J usage is TRBJ2-6, with a possible D match to TRBD2 (6 bases). The CDR3 sequence is 18 residues long. V dropped 5 bases and J dropped 0 bases, with 17 bases sitting between them. Germline V CDR1 and CDR2: MGHDK, SYGVNS. CDR3 DNA sequence: TGTGCCAGCAGTACGGGGACTCCTCATCTCTCTGGGGCCAACGTCCTGACTTTC. This codes for CASSTGTPHLSGANVLTF.

The chain couples TRBV29-1 to TRBJ2-1; 11 bases are shared with TRBD2. The germline V gene has CDR1 SQVTM and CDR2 ANQGSEA. The junction had 13 bases not matched to a gene; V was cut back by 7 bases and J by 8 bases. There are 15 residues in the CDR3. The CDR3 protein is CSATHIAGGPDEQFF. The CDR3 DNA reads as TGCAGCGCTACCCACATAGCGGGGGGGCCGGATGAGCAGTTCTTC.

V and J are TRBV6-5 and TRBJ2-5; D is unresolved. V shed 5 bases and J shed 4 bases, with 8 bases lying between them. Germline CDR1 reads MNHEY; CDR2 reads SVGAGI. The CDR3 has 12 residues. CDR3 bases: TGTGCCAGCAGTCCGGTCATAGAGACCCAGTACTTC. The encoded protein is CASSPVIETQYF.